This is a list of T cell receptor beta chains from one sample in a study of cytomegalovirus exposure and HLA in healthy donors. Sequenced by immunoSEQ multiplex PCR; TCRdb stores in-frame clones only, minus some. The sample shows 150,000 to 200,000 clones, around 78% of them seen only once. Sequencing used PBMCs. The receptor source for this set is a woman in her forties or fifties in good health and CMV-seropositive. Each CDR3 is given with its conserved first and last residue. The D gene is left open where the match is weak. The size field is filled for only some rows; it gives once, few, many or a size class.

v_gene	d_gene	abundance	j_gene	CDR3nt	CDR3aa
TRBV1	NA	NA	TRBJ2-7	TGCACCAGCAGCCGCTCCGGGACAGGGGGTGGACACGAGCAGTACTTC	CTSSRSGTGGGHEQYF
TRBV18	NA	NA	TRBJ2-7	TGTGCCAGCTCACCGGGGGGGACAACCTACGAGCAGTACTTC	CASSPGGTTYEQYF
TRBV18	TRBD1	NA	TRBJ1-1	TGTGCCAGCTTGGAGGACAGGGTGAACACTGAAGCTTTCTTT	CASLEDRVNTEAFF
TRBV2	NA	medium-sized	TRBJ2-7	TGTGCCAGCAGTGACGGGGATGAGTACTTC	CASSDGDEYF
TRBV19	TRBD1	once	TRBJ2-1	TGTGCCAGTAGTCTCACAGGGGGCTTAGGGAATGAGCAGTTCTTC	CASSLTGGLGNEQFF
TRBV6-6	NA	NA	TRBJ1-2	TGTGCCAGCAGTTACCCCCTTGGCTACACCTTC	CASSYPLGYTF
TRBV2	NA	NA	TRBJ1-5	TGTGCCGGACGTTGGGGGCCAAATCAGCCCCAGCATTTT	CAGRWGPNQPQHF
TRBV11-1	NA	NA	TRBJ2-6	TGTGCCAGCAGCTTTAGCGAGAATGGGGCCAACGTCCTGACTTTC	CASSFSENGANVLTF
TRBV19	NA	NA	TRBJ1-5	TGTGCCAGTAGTAAGCGACAGGATAGCAATCAGCCCCAGCATTTT	CASSKRQDSNQPQHF
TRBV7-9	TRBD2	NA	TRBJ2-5	TGTGCCAGCAGCGAACCGCCGGGAGGAGGGAATTGGGTGACCCAGTACTTC	CASSEPPGGGNWVTQYF
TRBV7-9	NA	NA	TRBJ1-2	TGTGCCAGCAGCTCGCCCCTCAGGGATGACTATGGCTACACCTTC	CASSSPLRDDYGYTF
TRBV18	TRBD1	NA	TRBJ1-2	TGTGCCAGCTCACCACCGCAGGGGGACTATGGCTACACCTTC	CASSPPQGDYGYTF
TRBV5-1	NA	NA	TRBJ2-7	TGCGCCAGCACCCTTGACTCTACACACTACGGGCAGTACTTC	CASTLDSTHYGQYF
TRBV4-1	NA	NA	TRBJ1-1	TGCGCCGAGCAGCGGATACCGAACACTGAAGCTTTCTTT	CAEQRIPNTEAFF
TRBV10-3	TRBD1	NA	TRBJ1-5	TGTGCCATCAGTGAGTCCCTTGGACAGGGGAATCAGCCCCAGCATTTT	CAISESLGQGNQPQHF
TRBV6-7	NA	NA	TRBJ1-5	TGTGCCAGCAGTTACTCGAAAAAAGGAGGCTCTGGCAATCAGCCCCAGCATTTT	CASSYSKKGGSGNQPQHF
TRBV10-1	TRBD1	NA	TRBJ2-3	TGCGCCAGCAGTGTACAGGGGTCAACAGATACGCAGTATTTT	CASSVQGSTDTQYF
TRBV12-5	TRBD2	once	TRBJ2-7	TGTGCTAGTGGTCGGACTAGCGGCACCTACGAGCAGTACTTC	CASGRTSGTYEQYF
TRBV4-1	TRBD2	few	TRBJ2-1	TGCGCCAGCAGCCGTAGCTACGGCGGGGGGGCAGGGAATGAGCAGTTCTTC	CASSRSYGGGAGNEQFF
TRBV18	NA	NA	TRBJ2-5	TGTGCCAGCTCACCCCCCAACCCCGGGAACCAAGAGACCCAGTACTTC	CASSPPNPGNQETQYF
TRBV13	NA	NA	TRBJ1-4	TGTGCCAGCAGCTTAGGCGGGGAAAAACTGTTTTTT	CASSLGGEKLFF
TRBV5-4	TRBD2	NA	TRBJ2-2	TGTGCCAGCAGCAAGCTATATGGACTAGCGGTAAACACCGGGGAGCTGTTTTTT	CASSKLYGLAVNTGELFF
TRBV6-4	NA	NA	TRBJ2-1	TGTGCCAGCAGTGACTCAGGGACTCCCATTTTTCATGAGCAGTTCTTC	CASSDSGTPIFHEQFF
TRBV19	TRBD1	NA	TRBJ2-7	TGTGCCAACCGGGACAGGGTGCTTGGTGAGCAGTACTTC	CANRDRVLGEQYF
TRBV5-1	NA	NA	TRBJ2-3	TGCGCCAGCAGCTTTCTAGGGGGTGGAACAGATACGCAGTATTTT	CASSFLGGGTDTQYF
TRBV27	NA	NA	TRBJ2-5	TGTGCCAGCGTTCTCGAAATACTCAGGGGAGGGGAGACCCAGTACTTC	CASVLEILRGGETQYF
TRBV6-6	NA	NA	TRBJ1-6	TGTGCCAGCAGTTACAGCGGAAGGTCACCCCTCCACTTT	CASSYSGRSPLHF
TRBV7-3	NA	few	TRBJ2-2	TGTGCCAGCAGCCCGTTTACCGGGGAGCTGTTTTTT	CASSPFTGELFF
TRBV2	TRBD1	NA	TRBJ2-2	TGTGCCACCACCGGGACAGCCTCCGGGGAGCTGTTTTTT	CATTGTASGELFF
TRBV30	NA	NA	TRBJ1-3	TGTGCCTGGAGTCCGACAGGTGGAAACACCATATATTTT	CAWSPTGGNTIYF
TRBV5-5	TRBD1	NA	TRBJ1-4	TGTGCCAGCAGTTTAAGTCCGGGACAGAATTTTGGCCCCGGTGAAAAACTGTTTTTT	CASSLSPGQNFGPGEKLFF
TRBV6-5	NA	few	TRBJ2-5	TGTGCCAGCAGTGAACAGTTGGAGACCCAGTACTTC	CASSEQLETQYF
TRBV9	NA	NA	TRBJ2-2	TGTGCCAGCAGCCGTCGGGGTGGCACCGGGGAGCTGTTTTTT	CASSRRGGTGELFF
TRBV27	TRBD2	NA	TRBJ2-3	TGTGCCAGCAGTTTGGTAGCGGGAGGCACAGATACGCAGTATTTT	CASSLVAGGTDTQYF
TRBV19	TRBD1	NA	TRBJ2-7	TGTGCCAGTAGTCCCGGGACAGGGGGCTCCTACGAGCAGTACTTC	CASSPGTGGSYEQYF
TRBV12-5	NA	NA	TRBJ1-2	TGTGCTAGTGGTTTGGGGGGCGGCTATGGCTACACCTTC	CASGLGGGYGYTF
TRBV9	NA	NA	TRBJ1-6	TGTGCCAGCAGCGTAGAGCCCATTATGTGGAATTCACCCCTCCACTTT	CASSVEPIMWNSPLHF
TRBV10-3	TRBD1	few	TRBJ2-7	TGTGCCATCAGTAGCCGGGACAGCTACGAGCAGTACTTC	CAISSRDSYEQYF
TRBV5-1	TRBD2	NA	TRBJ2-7	TGCGCCAGCAGCTTCTCTGAATCAGCGGGGCTGGTCTACGAGCAGTACTTC	CASSFSESAGLVYEQYF
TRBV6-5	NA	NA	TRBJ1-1	TGTGCCAGCAGCAGACAGAGGAACACTGAAGCTTTCTTT	CASSRQRNTEAFF
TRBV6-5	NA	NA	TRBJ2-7	TGTGCCAGCAGTTACTCGACAGGTGCCTTGGGAGAGCAGTACTTC	CASSYSTGALGEQYF
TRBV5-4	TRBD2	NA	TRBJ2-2	TGTGCCAGCAGCTTCGTGGGCGGGGGGCAAACCGGGGAGCTGTTTTTT	CASSFVGGGQTGELFF
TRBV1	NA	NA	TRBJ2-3	TGCACCAGCAGCCCGGGCCAGCGGGGGCTTACCACAGATACGCAGTATTTT	CTSSPGQRGLTTDTQYF
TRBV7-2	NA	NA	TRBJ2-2	TGTGCCAGCAGCTTAGACCAGACCGGGGAGCTGTTTTTT	CASSLDQTGELFF
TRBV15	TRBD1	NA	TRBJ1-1	TGTGCCACCAGCAGAGAGAGGGGGCTCACTGAAGCTTTCTTT	CATSRERGLTEAFF
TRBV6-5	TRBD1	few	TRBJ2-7	TGTGCCAGCCACAGGGACAGGGAAATTTACGAGCAGTACTTC	CASHRDREIYEQYF
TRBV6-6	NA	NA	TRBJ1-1	TGTGCCAGCGGACTCATAGGGGGGAACACTGAAGCTTTCTTT	CASGLIGGNTEAFF
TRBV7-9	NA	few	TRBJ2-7	TGTTCCAGCAGCCTACAGGGTCCGCCATACGAGCAGTACTTC	CSSSLQGPPYEQYF
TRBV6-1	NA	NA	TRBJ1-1	TGTGCCAGCAGGTTAATTAGCAAGAACACTGAAGCTTTCTTT	CASRLISKNTEAFF
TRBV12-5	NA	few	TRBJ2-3	TGTGCTAGTGGTTTGAGTCAGGGGACCCCAACAGATACGCAGTATTTT	CASGLSQGTPTDTQYF
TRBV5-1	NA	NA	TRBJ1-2	TGCGCCAGCCAGCGAGGTCCCCTGGACTATGGCTACACCTTC	CASQRGPLDYGYTF